The entry below describes one TCR beta chain. Its antigen is not known. This sample is part of a study of T cell repertoires in cytomegalovirus infection. The wider study: Indications came from public TCR beta signatures; they pointed to CMV infection and to a matching HLA type.

Whole-study results and caveats: Summed frequency of public TCR beta families distinguished CMV carriers with the relevant HLA.

Via MiXCR, TCRdb re-called the reads, giving one row per CDR3 protein. The sample has approximately 160,000 distinct CDR3 sequences; roughly 15% are singletons. This CDR3 contains 15 residues. Per the germline V gene, CDR1 is SNHLY and CDR2 is FYNNEI. The V gene lost 2 bases and the J gene lost 2 bases, with 10 bases spanning the gap. V and J are TRBV2 and TRBJ1-5; D is possibly TRBD1 (5 bases). Material for sequencing was CD8+ T cells from PBMCs. The receptor was derived from a human donor in good health (CMV status not recorded). Some clones in this sample may be carry-over from other donors' samples. The CDR3 sequence: CASSETGDGNQPQHF. The CDR3, as DNA: TGTGCCAGCAGTGAAACGGGGGATGGCAATCAGCCCCAGCATTTT.